The T cell receptor (beta chain) under discussion was sequenced for a study of T cells in tuberculosis. Using immunoSEQ multiplex PCR, the repertoire was profiled, and TCRdb retains in-frame clones only, with some absent. The table shows around 50,000 clones, with approximately 88% occurring only once. Sorting used thawed, overnight-rested PBMC stained with anti-CD3, a viability dye and GMM-loaded CD1B tetramer. The lipid loaded on the CD1B tetramers was C32 glucose monomycolate from Rhodococcus equi. This sequence originates from an adult woman with latent tuberculosis. The sample consisted of CD1b-GMM tetramer-negative cells sorted from PBMCs.

The CDR3 loop reads CASSLRDFVGGYTF. The DNA for the CDR3 is TGTGCCAGCAGCCTCAGGGATTTTGTGGGGGGCTACACCTTC. The J gene is TRBJ1-2, the V gene TRBV28, with D possibly being TRBD1 (5 bases). V lost 6 bases and J 8 bases, leaving 19 bases between the germline ends. The CDR3 covers 14 residues. From germline, CDR1 is MDHEN and CDR2 SYDVKM.